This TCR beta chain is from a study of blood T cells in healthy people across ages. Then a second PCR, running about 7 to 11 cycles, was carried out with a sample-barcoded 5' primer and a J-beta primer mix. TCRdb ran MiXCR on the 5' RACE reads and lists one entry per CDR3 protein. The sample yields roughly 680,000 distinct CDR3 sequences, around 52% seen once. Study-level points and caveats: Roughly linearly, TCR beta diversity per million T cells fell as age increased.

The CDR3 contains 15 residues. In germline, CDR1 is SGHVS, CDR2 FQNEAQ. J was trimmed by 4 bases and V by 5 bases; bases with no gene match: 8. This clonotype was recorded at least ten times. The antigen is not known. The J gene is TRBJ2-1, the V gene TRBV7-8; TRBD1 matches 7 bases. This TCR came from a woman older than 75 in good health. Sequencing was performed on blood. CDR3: CASSRIGTVYNEQFF. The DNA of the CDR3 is TGTGCCAGCAGCCGCATCGGGACAGTTTACAATGAGCAGTTCTTC.